Below, 19 T cell receptor beta chains from the same sample are listed, as sequenced in a study of cytomegalovirus exposure and HLA in healthy donors. TCRdb's table, derived via immunoSEQ multiplex PCR, lists solely in-frame clones and lacks some. The profile shows some 120,000 clones, roughly 86% of them singletons. The sequencing sample was made of PBMCs. These receptor sequences come from a man under 40 in good health and CMV-seronegative.

The J gene is TRBJ2-1, the V gene TRBV7-9; D remains ambiguous. The germline gives CDR1 SEHNR, CDR2 FQNEAQ (reference sequence). V lost 1 base and J 7 bases, leaving 14 bases between the germline ends. This CDR3 contains 15 residues. CDR3 in DNA: TGTGCCAGCAGCTTAGGAGCGAGGTTCCGAAATGAGCAGTTCTTC. Translating it yields CASSLGARFRNEQFF.

The rearrangement uses TRBV19 and TRBJ1-1; TRBD1 aligns across 7 bases. Germline CDR1 LNHDA, CDR2 SQIVND (reference sequence). This CDR3 region has 14 residues. Germline trimming cut 6 bases from V and 1 base from J; bases unmatched to any gene: 5. The CDR3 protein is CASRRGQWNTEAFF. The CDR3 DNA is TGTGCCAGTAGGCGGGGACAGTGGAACACTGAAGCTTTCTTT.

This clone was seen just once. V usage is TRBV18 and J usage is TRBJ2-2; TRBD1 is a possible D gene (6 bases). This CDR3 is 14 amino acids long. Per the germline V gene, CDR1 is KGHSH and CDR2 is LQKENI. The ends were cut back, 5 bases at V and 1 base at J, with 8 bases in the middle. The CDR3 spells CASSWTENTGELFF. CDR3 sequence (DNA): TGTGCCAGCTCATGGACAGAGAACACCGGGGAGCTGTTTTTT. The variable domain in full, completed from reference TRBV18 and TRBJ2-2, reads NAGVMQNPRHLVRRRGQEARLRCSPMKGHSHVYWYRQLPEEGLKFMVYLQKENIIDESGMPKERFSAEFPKEGPSILRIQQVVRGDSAAYFCASSWTENTGELFFGEGSRLTVL.

The chain has TRBV7-7 and TRBJ2-2; 13 bases agree with TRBD2. CDR1 and CDR2 from the germline V gene are SSHAT and FNYEAQ (reference sequence). The V gene end was trimmed by 4 bases and the J gene end by 3 bases; junction bases not matched to a gene: 8. The CDR3 sequence is 18 residues long. CDR3 loop: CASSSRTSGGWDTGELFF. For the CDR3, the DNA is TGTGCCAGCAGCTCCAGGACTAGCGGGGGCTGGGACACCGGGGAGCTGTTTTTT.

V and J are TRBV27 and TRBJ2-2, with 7 bases aligning to TRBD1. V shed 4 bases, J shed 5 bases, and the junction held 7 bases outside the gene matches. This CDR3 has 15 amino acids. Germline V gives CDR1 MNHEY, CDR2 SMNVEV (reference sequence). Here the CDR3 reads CASSYRDSGTGELFF. The CDR3 coding sequence is TGTGCCAGCAGTTACCGGGACAGTGGGACCGGGGAGCTGTTTTTT.

The gene calls are TRBV6-6 and TRBJ1-6, with 8 bases fitting TRBD1. The CDR3 loop spans 14 amino acids. The V segment lost 6 bases and the J segment 8 bases; nucleotides outside the gene matches: 6. Germline loops: CDR1 MNHNY, CDR2 SVGAGI (reference sequence). This CDR3 is CASSPGQGHSPLHF. The DNA of the CDR3 is TGTGCCAGCAGCCCCGGACAGGGACATTCACCCCTCCACTTT.

The chain carries TRBV5-8 and TRBJ2-4; TRBD1 aligns across 11 bases. Germline loops: CDR1 SGHTS, CDR2 YDEGEE. V lost 4 bases to trimming and J lost 6 bases; unmatched junction nucleotides: 3. This CDR3 comprises 14 residues. This CDR3 reads CASSRTGGGNIQYF. The DNA of the CDR3 is TGTGCCAGCAGCCGGACAGGGGGCGGAAACATTCAGTACTTC.

The chain joins TRBV13 to TRBJ2-1; TRBD2 aligns across 14 bases. In germline, CDR1 is PRHDT, CDR2 FYEKMQ (reference sequence). The length of the CDR3 is 17 residues. V dropped 5 bases and J dropped 0; count of bases not matched to a gene: 3. CDR3 sequence reads: CASSPGTSGSSYNEQFF. For the CDR3, the DNA is TGTGCCAGCAGCCCAGGGACTAGCGGGAGCTCCTACAATGAGCAGTTCTTC.

CDR3 in DNA: TGCGCCAGCAGCACCACCAGGGGTGAAAAACTGTTTTTT. This gives the protein CASSTTRGEKLFF. The rearrangement uses TRBV4-1 and TRBJ1-4; D is possibly TRBD1 (6 bases). This CDR3 spans 13 amino acids. Germline V gene data show CDR1 as MGHRA and CDR2 as YSYEKL. Trimming removed 5 bases at V and 7 bases at J, with 11 bases between.

This chain links TRBV6-6 with TRBJ1-2, with TRBD1 identical over 7 bases. This CDR3 comprises 14 residues. The trim removed 6 bases at V and 4 bases at J, leaving 8 bases unmatched. The germline V gene encodes CDR1 MNHNY and CDR2 SVGAGI (reference sequence). The CDR3 region is CASSPRTGPYGYTF. DNA of the CDR3: TGTGCCAGCAGCCCTCGGACAGGTCCCTATGGCTACACCTTC.

The rearrangement uses TRBV29-1 and TRBJ1-4; 10 bases line up with TRBD1. V trimming: 6 bases; J trimming: 8 bases; junction bases outside the gene matches: 9. The CDR3 runs to 14 residues. In germline, CDR1 is SQVTM, CDR2 ANQGSEA. The DNA for the CDR3 is TGCAGCGTCGGCCGTGGGACAGGGGACGAAAAACTGTTTTTT. This encodes CSVGRGTGDEKLFF. The full variable domain, with the rest looked up from reference TRBV29-1 and TRBJ1-4, is SAVISQKPSRDICQRGTSLTIQCQVDSQVTMMFWYRQQPGQSLTLIATANQGSEATYESGFVIDKFPISRPNLTFSTLTVSNMSPEDSSIYLCSVGRGTGDEKLFFGSGTQLSVL.

The chain combines TRBV7-8 with TRBJ1-1; TRBD1 might be the D (6 bases). The CDR3 totals 17 residues. CDR1 SGHVS and CDR2 FQNEAQ come from the germline V gene. Trimming stripped 1 base from V and 0 bases from J, with 15 bases between. Written as DNA, the CDR3 is TGTGCCAGCAGCTTAGGGTACAGGGATCTCATGAACACTGAAGCTTTCTTT. Residues: CASSLGYRDLMNTEAFF.

Only one count was recorded for this clone. This chain links TRBV15 with TRBJ1-4; D is unclear. This CDR3 region has 15 residues. Deletions cut 0 bases from V and 0 bases from J, with 5 bases between. Germline V gene sequence: CDR1 LNHNV, CDR2 YYDKDF (reference sequence). The CDR3 reads CATSRDRSTNEKLFF. The CDR3 DNA sequence: TGTGCCACCAGCAGAGACAGATCAACTAATGAAAAACTGTTTTTT.

The chain is built from TRBV6-6 and TRBJ2-7; D is possibly TRBD2 (7 bases). Germline CDR1 reads MNHNY; CDR2 reads SVGAGI (reference sequence). V was trimmed by 2 bases and J by 3 bases, leaving 11 bases between them. The length of the CDR3 is 14 residues. CDR3: CASSYRGGSYEQYF. The CDR3 coding sequence is TGTGCCAGCAGTTACAGGGGGGGAAGCTACGAGCAGTACTTC.

The J gene is TRBJ2-2, the V gene TRBV5-4, with 9 bases aligning to TRBD2. V lost 4 bases, J lost 7 bases, and 8 bases stayed unmatched. Germline CDR1 SGHNT, CDR2 YYREEE (reference sequence). This CDR3 comprises 15 residues. This CDR3 is CASSTAGGAIGELFF. CDR3 DNA sequence: TGTGCCAGCAGCACAGCGGGGGGTGCAATCGGGGAGCTGTTTTTT.

The V gene is TRBV6-1, the J gene TRBJ2-1, with D possibly matching TRBD1 (5 bases). V gave up 3 bases and J gave up 0 bases, with 15 bases separating them. The CDR3 is 17 residues long. CDR1 MNHNS and CDR2 SASEGT come from the germline V gene. The CDR3 DNA is TGTGCCAGCAGTGACCTCGAAGGGGCTCGCTCCTACAATGAGCAGTTCTTC. It yields the protein CASSDLEGARSYNEQFF.

The chain carries TRBV18 and TRBJ1-2, with D unresolved. Per germline, CDR1 KGHSH and CDR2 LQKENI. This CDR3 has 17 amino acids. V lost 6 bases to trimming and J lost 0 bases, with 20 bases between them. In nucleotides, the CDR3 is TGTGCCAGCTCGCCCGGGATAAAACGAGATACTAACTATGGCTACACCTTC. The encoded protein is CASSPGIKRDTNYGYTF.

The V gene is TRBV2, the J gene TRBJ1-2; D call uncertain. The CDR3 length is 10 residues. The V end was cut by 7 bases, the J end by 8 bases, with 8 bases between. Germline assignment: CDR1 SNHLY and CDR2 FYNNEI. The CDR3 sequence: CASNQVGYTF. In DNA form, the CDR3 reads TGTGCCAGCAATCAGGTCGGCTACACCTTC.

The V and J genes are TRBV28 and TRBJ1-1, with D possibly matching TRBD1 (5 bases). This CDR3 is 13 amino acids long. Trimming left V 6 bases short and J 4 bases short, with 12 bases between. Germline-derived CDR1 and CDR2 are MDHEN and SYDVKM. The CDR3 loop reads CASRMGGRTEAFF. In nucleotides, the CDR3 is TGTGCCAGCAGGATGGGGGGTCGCACTGAAGCTTTCTTT.